This passage covers 15 T cell receptor beta chains from one sample sequenced in a study of beta chain features in type 1 diabetes. Overall study findings and caveats: People with Type 1 diabetes carried modestly yet significantly shorter TCRB CDR3s in all four CD4+ subsets.

The entirety of the isolated RNA underwent reverse transcription, so expressed TCRB transcripts were sequenced. The data were produced by immunoSEQ multiplex PCR, yet TCRdb's version contains in-frame clones alone and is incomplete. The repertoire consists of some 160,000 clones, with roughly 9% occurring once and the leading ten covering roughly 0.72%. No antigen has been identified for these receptors. Material: central memory CD4+ T cells from blood. These receptors were taken from a woman aged 25 to 39 with type 1 diabetes.

The V and J genes are TRBV7-8 and TRBJ2-3, with TRBD2 matching 7 bases. Germline CDR1 reads SGHVS; CDR2 reads FQNEAQ. V trimming: 5 bases; J trimming: 4 bases; junction bases outside the gene matches: 9. This CDR3 is built from 15 residues. The CDR3 sequence is CASSRVWGRADTQYF. CDR3 DNA sequence: TGTGCCAGCAGCCGAGTGTGGGGGAGGGCAGATACGCAGTATTTT.

J is TRBJ1-2 and V is TRBV5-1, with D uncertain. The CDR3 totals 14 residues. CDR1 and CDR2 from the germline V gene are SGHRS and YFSETQ. Trimming took off 0 bases at V and 3 bases at J, with 9 bases between the two ends. As DNA, the CDR3 is TGCGCCAGCAGCTTGGATTGGGAGGACTATGGCTACACCTTC. It specifies CASSLDWEDYGYTF.

This clone has just a few counts. The rearrangement links TRBV6-5 to TRBJ2-1, with 7 bases that match TRBD1. CDR1 and CDR2 (germline): MNHEY, SVGAGI. The V gene end was trimmed by 6 bases and the J gene end by 8 bases; junction bases not matched to a gene: 1. This CDR3 has 11 residues. Written as DNA, the CDR3 is TGTGCCAGCAGCCAGGGGGATGAGCAGTTCTTC. Translation gives CASSQGDEQFF.

Details on this clone: This CDR3 is also generated by other DNA sequences in the sample. The chain joins TRBV7-9 to TRBJ2-5, with 8 bases lining up with TRBD1. Germline V lookup: CDR1 SEHNR, CDR2 FQNEAQ (reference sequence). This CDR3 has 15 residues. The V and J ends lost 4 bases and 2 bases, in that order; junction bases with no gene match: 6. CDR3 protein: CASSSGQGGQETQYF. DNA of the CDR3: TGTGCCAGCAGCTCAGGACAGGGAGGTCAAGAGACCCAGTACTTC.

This rearrangement joins TRBV30 to TRBJ1-5; 7 bases fit TRBD1. J lost 5 bases, V lost 1 base, and 2 bases had no gene match. In germline, CDR1 is GTSNPN, CDR2 SVGIG (reference sequence). This CDR3 region has 13 residues. Written as DNA, the CDR3 is TGTGCCTGGAGTGCCGGGACAGATCAGCCCCAGCATTTT. This gives the protein CAWSAGTDQPQHF.

The chain employs TRBV5-1 and TRBJ2-5; TRBD1 is a possible D gene (6 bases). CDR1 SGHRS and CDR2 YFSETQ come from the germline V gene. Trimming cost V 4 bases and J 1 base, with 11 bases left between them. The CDR3 runs 14 residues. CDR3 coding DNA: TGCGCCAGCAGCCCAACGACAGGCCAAGAGACCCAGTACTTC. Its protein is CASSPTTGQETQYF.

The table lists this clone with a few counts. The chain has TRBV15 and TRBJ2-7, with D possibly being TRBD2 (5 bases). Trimming pared 0 bases from V and 6 bases from J, leaving 15 bases between. The germline V gene has CDR1 LNHNV and CDR2 YYDKDF (reference sequence). This CDR3 has 15 amino acids. The CDR3 region has the DNA TGTGCCACCAGCAGAGATCGTCAGGCTCGGGGCGAGCAGTACTTC. Translation gives CATSRDRQARGEQYF.

The rearrangement joins TRBV18 to TRBJ2-3; 8 positions agree with TRBD2. This CDR3 region has 18 residues. From germline, CDR1 is KGHSH and CDR2 LQKENI. Germline trimming cut 1 base from V and 3 bases from J; bases unmatched to any gene: 12. In nucleotides, the CDR3 is TGTGCCAGCTCACCACAGCCCTTAAGCGGGAGTTGGACAGATACGCAGTATTTT. As protein: CASSPQPLSGSWTDTQYF. Full variable domain (outside the CDR3, taken from reference TRBV18 and TRBJ2-3): NAGVMQNPRHLVRRRGQEARLRCSPMKGHSHVYWYRQLPEEGLKFMVYLQKENIIDESGMPKERFSAEFPKEGPSILRIQQVVRGDSAAYFCASSPQPLSGSWTDTQYFGPGTRLTVL.

About this clone: At one boundary the junction diverges from the germline segment, which might be a read error. This chain connects TRBV7-7 to TRBJ2-2, with D tentatively TRBD2 (6 bases). The CDR3 runs to 13 residues. Germline assignment: CDR1 SSHAT and CDR2 FNYEAQ (reference sequence). CDR3 nucleotide sequence: TGTGCTAGCAGTTCCCTTAGCGGCGGGGAGCTGTTTTTT. Translated, it gives CASSSLSGGELFF.

Of note for this clone: An end of the junction does not agree with germline; a read error may underlie this. The V and J genes are TRBV18 and TRBJ2-7; tentative D call: TRBD2 (5 bases). Germline CDR1 KGHSH, CDR2 LQKENI. The CDR3 is 12 residues long. The CDR3 sequence: CASSPDAGPGNF. The CDR3 region has the DNA TGTGCCAGCTCACCCGACGCCGGGCCGGGAAACTTC.

V is TRBV7-3 and J is TRBJ1-1; D gene unclear. Germline CDR1 and CDR2: SGHTA and FQGTGA. The CDR3 spans 13 residues. V lost 2 bases and J lost 1, with 5 bases in between. CDR3 sequence reads: CASSLQKNTEAFF. The CDR3 DNA reads as TGTGCCAGCAGCTTACAGAAGAACACTGAAGCTTTCTTT. Together with reference TRBV7-3 and TRBJ1-1, the CDR3 gives the full variable domain: GAGVSQTPSNKVTEKGKYVELRCDPISGHTALYWYRQSLGQGPEFLIYFQGTGAADDSGLPNDRFFAVRPEGSVSTLKIQRTERGDSAVYLCASSLQKNTEAFFGQGTRLTVV.

This clone was seen once. A junction boundary mismatches the germline segment, possibly from a read error. This rearrangement joins TRBV7-7 to TRBJ2-5, with D uncertain. CDR3 length equals 14 residues. Germline-derived CDR1 and CDR2 are SSHAT and FNYEAQ (reference sequence). CDR3 bases: TGTGCTAGCAGCTTAGGGCAGGATCAGGAGACCCAGTACTTC. Translation: CASSLGQDQETQYF.

The chain combines TRBV7-8 with TRBJ1-2; maybe TRBD1 (6 bases). The CDR3 sequence is 14 residues long. Germline CDR1 is SGHVS and CDR2 is FQNEAQ. Trimming took 3 bases from V and 6 from J, leaving 14 bases between them. CDR3 nucleotides: TGTGCCAGCAGCTTGGGGGGGCTCCTTGATGGCTACACCTTC. Protein product: CASSLGGLLDGYTF.

This clone was seen a few times. The chain links TRBV9 to TRBJ1-2; a weak D match, TRBD1 (5 bases). The germline V and J ends were trimmed by 4 bases and 5 bases, with 21 bases remaining between them. The CDR3 loop spans 16 amino acids. Germline lookup yields CDR1 SGDLS and CDR2 YYNGEE. In nucleotides, the CDR3 is TGTGCCAGCAGCCCCATTATGCGGGACGGACGTTATGGCTACACCTTC. Protein: CASSPIMRDGRYGYTF. Full variable domain (missing parts from reference TRBV9 and TRBJ1-2): DSGVTQTPKHLITATGQRVTLRCSPRSGDLSVYWYQQSLDQGLQFLIQYYNGEERAKGNILERFSAQQFPDLHSELNLSSLELGDSALYFCASSPIMRDGRYGYTFGSGTRLTVV.

This clone was detected only a few times. The rearrangement joins TRBV4-2 to TRBJ2-7; 7 bases map to TRBD2. This CDR3 is built from 16 residues. The J segment lost 2 bases and the V segment lost 0 bases, leaving 7 bases of the junction unmatched. Germline CDR1 LGHNA, CDR2 YNFKEQ. For the CDR3, the DNA is TGTGCCAGCAGCCAAGATTCGGCGGGAGAGACCTACGAGCAGTACTTC. Residues: CASSQDSAGETYEQYF.